This entry lists 29 T cell receptor beta chains sequenced from one sample in a study of CD8 T cells in ankylosing spondylitis. One entry per CDR3 protein, called by TCRdb with MiXCR from the 5' RACE reads. Of approximately 190,000 distinct CDR3 sequences in the sample, 10% to 15% were seen once. The sequencing input was blood, either unsorted or a sorted T cell fraction (not recorded which). Every receptor here comes from a female donor with ankylosing spondylitis or in good health (not recorded which).

This clonotype was observed at least ten times. CDR3 sequence (DNA): TGCAGCGTTGAACGTGCGGGAAACACAGATACGCAGTATTTT. Amino acid sequence: CSVERAGNTDTQYF. The rearrangement links TRBV29-1 to TRBJ2-3; maybe TRBD2 (6 bases). Germline assignment: CDR1 SQVTM and CDR2 ANQGSEA. The CDR3 has 14 residues. Trimming took 2 bases from V and 2 from J, leaving 11 bases between them.

This clonotype has just a few counts. The chain uses TRBV13 and TRBJ1-3, with D unclear. The CDR3 runs 13 residues. The V gene lost 6 bases and the J gene lost 0 bases, with 6 bases spanning the gap. Germline lookup yields CDR1 PRHDT and CDR2 FYEKMQ (reference sequence). CDR3 sequence reads: CASSKRSGNTIYF. CDR3 DNA: TGTGCCAGCAGTAAGCGCTCTGGAAACACCATATATTTT.

The genes are TRBV7-7 and TRBJ2-5; 8 positions agree with TRBD1. After removal of 4 bases from V and 1 base from J, the junction contained 2 bases not matched to a gene. From germline, CDR1 is SSHAT and CDR2 FNYEAQ (reference sequence). This CDR3 contains 14 residues. The CDR3 coding sequence is TGTGCCAGCAGCTCCGGGACAGGCCAAGAGACCCAGTACTTC. This encodes CASSSGTGQETQYF. Full variable domain (missing parts from reference TRBV7-7 and TRBJ2-5): GAGVSQSPRYKVTKRGQDVTLRCDPISSHATLYWYQQALGQGPEFLTYFNYEAQPDKSGLPSDRFSAERPEGSISTLTIQRTEQRDSAMYRCASSSGTGQETQYFGPGTRLLVL.

At least ten counts were recorded for this clonotype. The chain joins TRBV29-1 to TRBJ2-5; D remains unclear. V shed 5 bases and J shed 0 bases, with 13 bases lying between them. Germline loops: CDR1 SQVTM, CDR2 ANQGSEA. The CDR3 is made up of 14 amino acids. The CDR3 reads CSVRDPSNQETQYF. In nucleotides, the CDR3 is TGCAGCGTTCGCGACCCGTCTAACCAAGAGACCCAGTACTTC.

This clonotype was observed many times. The CDR3 DNA follows: TGCAGTGCGAAGACAGGGCTCAATCAGCCCCAGCATTTT. Residues: CSAKTGLNQPQHF. V usage is TRBV20-1 and J usage is TRBJ1-5, with TRBD1 matching 7 bases. Losses at the gene ends were 6 bases for V and 3 bases for J; bases not matched to a gene: 5. Germline assignment: CDR1 DFQATT and CDR2 SNEGSKA (reference sequence). The CDR3 runs to 13 residues.

For this clonotype: This may come from a read error, since a much larger clone is one base off. The chain is built from TRBV9 and TRBJ1-1, with TRBD1 matching over 10 bases. Trimming removed 3 bases from V and 4 bases from J; junction bases left unmatched: 9. Germline assignment: CDR1 SGDLS and CDR2 YYNGEE. CDR3 length: 16 residues. This CDR3 reads CASSANPRTGGTEAFF. The CDR3, as DNA: TGTGCCAGCAGCGCCAACCCGAGGACAGGGGGCACTGAAGCTTTCTTT.

This chain uses TRBV6-2 or TRBV6-3 with TRBJ2-1, with D maybe TRBD2 (5 bases). Germline values: CDR1 MNHEY, CDR2 SVGEGT. The V and J ends lost 6 bases and 12 bases respectively, with 12 bases between them. The CDR3 consists of 11 residues. The CDR3 here is CASSDGLPQFF. The CDR3 bases are TGTGCCAGCAGCGATGGACTGCCGCAGTTCTTC.

This clonotype was seen ten or more times. The chain couples TRBV13 to TRBJ2-2, with a possible D match to TRBD2 (6 bases). This CDR3 is built from 17 residues. Germline assignment: CDR1 PRHDT and CDR2 FYEKMQ (reference sequence). Trimming took 7 bases from V and 4 from J, leaving 22 bases between them. The CDR3 nucleotides are TGTGCCAGCACCCCAGAGGGGCGGGAAGGGAGCACCGGGGAGCTGTTTTTT. It yields the protein CASTPEGREGSTGELFF. The full variable domain, in which reference TRBV13 and TRBJ2-2 provide the parts outside the CDR3, is AAGVIQSPRHLIKEKRETATLKCYPIPRHDTVYWYQQGPGQDPQFLISFYEKMQSDKGSIPDRFSAQQFSDYHSELNMSSLELGDSALYFCASTPEGREGSTGELFFGEGSRLTVL.

The chain recombines TRBV7-2 with TRBJ2-1, with 9 bases that match TRBD1. This CDR3 contains 17 residues. V lost 2 bases, J lost 6 bases, and 11 bases stayed unmatched. In germline, CDR1 is SGHTA, CDR2 FQGNSA. CDR3 loop: CASSLSGGQGASNEQFF. The CDR3 DNA reads TGTGCCAGCAGCTTATCAGGGGGACAGGGCGCGTCCAATGAGCAGTTCTTC.

In its sample, this clonotype was seen many times. The chain has TRBV7-9 and TRBJ1-3; 10 positions agree with TRBD1. Unmatched junction bases numbered 5, after V lost 5 bases and J lost 4 bases. The CDR3 has 15 residues. Germline CDR1 and CDR2: SEHNR and FQNEAQ (reference sequence). CDR3 DNA sequence: TGTGCCAGCAGCCTGGGACAGGGGTTAGGAAACACCATATATTTT. Amino acid sequence: CASSLGQGLGNTIYF.

This chain's CDR3 is CSASEYATNEKLFF. The CDR3 nucleotides are TGCAGTGCTTCTGAATACGCAACTAATGAAAAACTGTTTTTT. This chain connects TRBV20-1 to TRBJ1-4; no clear D. The V end lost 5 bases, the J end lost 0 bases, and 10 bases lay between the germline ends. The CDR3 sequence is 14 residues long. CDR1 and CDR2 from the germline V gene are DFQATT and SNEGSKA (reference sequence).

This clonotype was detected ten times or more. This sequence joins TRBV4-2 and TRBJ2-4; 7 nucleotides align to TRBD1. This CDR3 region has 13 residues. Germline CDR1 is LGHNA and CDR2 is YNFKEQ. V trimming: 4 bases; J trimming: 5 bases; junction bases outside the gene matches: 2. The CDR3 region has the DNA TGTGCCAGCAGCCTCGGGACAGAAAACATTCAGTACTTC. Protein sequence: CASSLGTENIQYF.

There are many counts of this clonotype. This chain joins TRBV7-9 and TRBJ2-5; D is possibly TRBD1 or TRBD2 (5 bases each). From germline, CDR1 is SEHNR and CDR2 FQNEAQ (reference sequence). Trimming took off 5 bases at V and 5 bases at J, with 15 bases between the two ends. There are 14 residues in the CDR3. The CDR3 DNA follows: TGTGCCAGCAGCGATTATAGAGGGGTCGAGACCCAGTACTTC. Encoded protein: CASSDYRGVETQYF. Full variable domain (missing parts from reference TRBV7-9 and TRBJ2-5): DTGVSQNPRHKITKRGQNVTFRCDPISEHNRLYWYRQTLGQGPEFLTYFQNEAQLEKSRLLSDRFSAERPKGSFSTLEIQRTEQGDSAMYLCASSDYRGVETQYFGPGTRLLVL.

This clonotype showed up many times. The chain joins TRBV24-1 to TRBJ2-7, with 7 nucleotides matching TRBD2. The CDR3 covers 12 residues. The germline V gene encodes CDR1 KGHDR and CDR2 SFDVKD. V was clipped by 9 bases and J by 3 bases; unmatched bases: 4. The CDR3, as DNA: TGTGCCACCCAAGGCGGGGGCTACGAGCAGTACTTC. Amino acids: CATQGGGYEQYF.

The gene calls are TRBV7-2 and TRBJ2-7; D not resolved. CDR3 length: 14 amino acids. V was pared by 1 base and J by 2 bases, with 9 bases between. The V gene's germline CDR1 is SGHTA and CDR2 FQGNSA. Here the CDR3 reads CASSLGAQTYEQYF. In DNA, the CDR3 is TGTGCCAGCAGCTTAGGCGCTCAGACCTACGAGCAGTACTTC.

This clonotype appeared once. The chain links TRBV5-4 to TRBJ2-7, with D perhaps matching TRBD2 (6 bases). This CDR3 has 15 residues. Deletions cut 4 bases from V and 4 bases from J, with 18 bases between. Germline-derived CDR1 and CDR2 are SGHNT and YYREEE (reference sequence). CDR3 bases: TGTGCCAGCAGCGATATCGAGGACTACAGATACGAGCAGTACTTC. It codes for CASSDIEDYRYEQYF.

This clonotype was detected a few times. The J gene is TRBJ1-5, the V gene TRBV7-9; weak D call: TRBD1 (6 bases). Germline V gene lookup returns CDR1 SEHNR and CDR2 FQNEAQ (reference sequence). V was cut by 4 bases and J by 8 bases, with 21 bases left in between. The CDR3 length is 16 residues. The CDR3 region has the DNA TGTGCCAGCAGCTCGGGGGCCAGGGGAAGAGGCAAGCCCCAGCATTTT. It is translated as CASSSGARGRGKPQHF.

The chain is built from TRBV29-1 and TRBJ2-5, with 7 bases that match TRBD1. The CDR3 spans 13 residues. Germline lookup yields CDR1 SQVTM and CDR2 ANQGSEA. The V segment lost 3 bases and the J segment 4 bases; nucleotides outside the gene matches: 5. The CDR3 DNA sequence: TGCAGCGTTGACCGACAGGGATCAGAGACCCAGTACTTC. Translated: CSVDRQGSETQYF.

This clonotype came up a few times. The V call is TRBV9, the J call TRBJ2-1; 10 bases are shared with TRBD1. The V gene end was trimmed by 0 bases and the J gene end by 6 bases; junction bases not matched to a gene: 6. The CDR3 loop spans 16 amino acids. Germline V gives CDR1 SGDLS, CDR2 YYNGEE. The CDR3 loop reads CASSVARGQGINEQFF. The CDR3 nucleotides read TGTGCCAGCAGCGTAGCTAGGGGACAGGGGATCAATGAGCAGTTCTTC.

This clonotype has at least ten counts. V and J are TRBV29-1 and TRBJ1-2; D is ambiguous. Per the germline V gene, CDR1 is SQVTM and CDR2 is ANQGSEA. The CDR3 loop spans 13 amino acids. Trimming took off 4 bases at V and 4 bases at J, with 13 bases between the two ends. Here the CDR3 reads CSVGPELSYGYTF. The DNA of the CDR3 is TGCAGCGTTGGTCCGGAGTTAAGCTATGGCTACACCTTC.

The CDR3 sequence: CASSFGRGTTEAFF. Here the CDR3 DNA reads TGTGCCAGCAGTTTTGGCAGGGGGACCACTGAAGCTTTCTTT. The V call is TRBV12-3 or TRBV12-4, the J call TRBJ1-1; 7 nucleotides line up with TRBD1. The ends lost 3 bases at V and 4 bases at J; junction bases unmatched: 5. The CDR3 length is 14 residues.

This clonotype was observed many times. This chain links TRBV27 with TRBJ2-1, with D possibly matching TRBD2 (6 bases). This CDR3 is 15 amino acids long. Germline V gene lookup returns CDR1 MNHEY and CDR2 SMNVEV (reference sequence). With 3 bases removed from V and 8 bases from J, the gap between germline ends came to 17 bases. The CDR3 region has the DNA TGTGCCAGCAGTTTTCAGAGCGGAGGGGTGGATGAGCAGTTCTTC. Translating it yields CASSFQSGGVDEQFF.

The chain has TRBV4-2 and TRBJ2-7; 8 nucleotides align to TRBD2. Germline V gene lookup returns CDR1 LGHNA and CDR2 YNFKEQ. V was clipped by 2 bases and J by 6 bases; unmatched bases: 12. This CDR3 region has 16 residues. The CDR3 is CASSQSGSSGSSEQYF. CDR3 nucleotide sequence: TGTGCCAGCAGCCAATCGGGGTCAAGCGGGAGTAGCGAGCAGTACTTC.

J is TRBJ2-2 and V is TRBV7-3; D possibly corresponds to TRBD1 (5 bases). Between the trimmed V and J ends, which lost 2 bases and 4 bases, there was a span of 11 bases. This CDR3 comprises 15 residues. Germline CDR1 SGHTA, CDR2 FQGTGA. The DNA for the CDR3 is TGTGCCAGCAGCTTATTGACAGCCAGCACCGGGGAGCTGTTTTTT. It encodes CASSLLTASTGELFF.

This clonotype was seen ten or more times. The V call is TRBV28, the J call TRBJ1-4, with D uncertain. Germline CDR1 and CDR2: MDHEN and SYDVKM. The V end was cut by 10 bases, the J end by 3 bases, with 15 bases between. This CDR3 region has 14 residues. The chain's CDR3 is CATVHSLANEKLFF. In DNA form, the CDR3 reads TGTGCCACCGTTCACAGTTTAGCTAATGAAAAACTGTTTTTT. The variable domain in full, completed from reference TRBV28 and TRBJ1-4, reads DVKVTQSSRYLVKRTGEKVFLECVQDMDHENMFWYRQDPGLGLRLIYFSYDVKMKEKGDIPEGYSVSREKKERFSLILESASTNQTSMYLCATVHSLANEKLFFGSGTQLSVL.

This clonotype appeared a few times. This sequence joins TRBV7-2 and TRBJ2-3, with TRBD2 as a possible D gene (6 bases). This CDR3 contains 13 residues. Per the germline V gene, CDR1 is SGHTA and CDR2 is FQGNSA. V lost 5 bases and J 10 bases, leaving 16 bases between the germline ends. The CDR3 reads CASSRSGTGAQYF. Written as DNA, the CDR3 is TGTGCCAGCAGCCGTTCGGGGACGGGGGCGCAGTATTTT.

This clonotype was recorded at least ten times. This chain uses TRBV11-2 with TRBJ1-3, with TRBD1 matching 7 bases. Germline V CDR1 and CDR2: SGHAT, FQNNGV. The ends lost 5 bases at V and 4 bases at J; junction bases unmatched: 8. This CDR3 comprises 15 residues. The CDR3 sequence: CASSQQGLAGNTIYF. DNA for the CDR3: TGTGCCAGCAGCCAACAGGGGTTAGCAGGAAACACCATATATTTT. Full variable domain (missing parts from reference TRBV11-2 and TRBJ1-3): EAGVAQSPRYKIIEKRQSVAFWCNPISGHATLYWYQQILGQGPKLLIQFQNNGVVDDSQLPKDRFSAERLKGVDSTLKIQPAKLEDSAVYLCASSQQGLAGNTIYFGEGSWLTVV.

The rearrangement links TRBV12-3 or TRBV12-4 to TRBJ1-3; weak D call: TRBD1 (6 bases). The V end lost 10 bases, the J end lost 4 bases, and 26 bases lay between the germline ends. The CDR3 contains 17 residues. The CDR3 DNA reads as TGTGCCATCTGTTACGCGGGATTCGATAGGGGGGGAAACACCATATATTTT. The encoded protein is CAICYAGFDRGGNTIYF.

This CDR3 is CAWAMGQGMRSTF. The CDR3 DNA follows: TGTGCCTGGGCCATGGGACAGGGCATGAGGAGCACCTTC. The genes are TRBV30 and TRBJ1-2, with 9 bases fitting TRBD1. Germline-derived CDR1 and CDR2 are GTSNPN and SVGIG (reference sequence). This CDR3 region has 13 residues. With 5 bases clipped from V and 13 bases from J, the junction kept 14 bases outside the gene matches.